The 21 T cell receptor beta chains listed next were all sequenced from one sample in a study of blood T cell repertoires in COVID-19 (TCRdb year 2020). The method was the immunoSEQ multiplex PCR assay. The clones in this table, taken by TCRdb from immuneACCESS, are in-frame only. Not every clone is retained; where verified, under half of the shortfall comes from an unresolved V gene, and the cause of the rest is unknown. This sample gives roughly 140,000 clones in total; roughly 88% of them show up just once. In total, the top ten clones hold less than 2% of the sample. The sample taken for sequencing was peripheral blood. The source of these receptors is a man in his 70s with acute or convalescent COVID-19.

The chain uses TRBV3-1 (or the pseudogene TRBV3-2) and TRBJ2-2; 7 positions agree with TRBD1. This CDR3 has 15 amino acids. Germline V gives CDR1 LGHDT, CDR2 YNNKEL (reference sequence). With 1 base clipped from V and 8 bases from J, the junction kept 7 bases outside the gene matches. The CDR3 loop reads CASSQGAGGVGELFF. The CDR3 DNA follows: TGTGCCAGCAGCCAAGGGGCAGGGGGAGTAGGGGAGCTGTTTTTT.

This sequence joins TRBV29-1 and TRBJ2-7; 8 nucleotides match TRBD1. V gave up 7 bases and J gave up 5 bases; unmatched junction bases: 10. Germline lookup yields CDR1 SQVTM and CDR2 ANQGSEA. CDR3 size: 13 residues. The CDR3 loop reads CSATPRTGHEQYF. CDR3 bases: TGCAGCGCCACCCCCCGGACAGGGCACGAGCAGTACTTC.

CDR3 amino acids: CASRPSGGVGNQPQHF. In DNA, the CDR3 is TGTGCAAGTCGCCCTAGTGGGGGCGTCGGCAATCAGCCCCAGCATTTT. This rearrangement joins TRBV12-2 to TRBJ1-5; the DNA was not used to check the table's D call, TRBD1. TRBV12-2 represents a pseudogene. CDR3 length equals 16 residues.

There are a few counts of this clone. The gene calls are TRBV4-1 and TRBJ1-2; D remains ambiguous. Germline V gives CDR1 MGHRA, CDR2 YSYEKL. V lost 0 bases and J 5 bases, leaving 7 bases between the germline ends. CDR3 length equals 13 residues. The CDR3 reads CASSQESGYGYTF. The CDR3 nucleotides read TGCGCCAGCAGCCAAGAATCGGGGTATGGCTACACCTTC.

The gene calls are TRBV4-1 and TRBJ2-3; 10 bases line up with TRBD1. V lost 0 bases to trimming and J lost 5 bases; unmatched junction nucleotides: 5. CDR1 MGHRA and CDR2 YSYEKL come from the germline V gene. The CDR3 totals 16 residues. The CDR3 nucleotides read TGCGCCAGCAGCCAAGACGACAGGGGGCGCGTAGATACGCAGTATTTT. The encoded protein is CASSQDDRGRVDTQYF.

The chain has TRBV29-1 and TRBJ2-2; TRBD1 aligns across 7 bases. Germline V CDR1 and CDR2: SQVTM, ANQGSEA. The V and J ends lost 7 bases and 1 base, in that order; junction bases with no gene match: 6. The CDR3 is 14 amino acids. The CDR3 bases are TGCAGCGCAATGGGACAGATGAACACCGGGGAGCTGTTTTTT. Its protein is CSAMGQMNTGELFF.

This chain links TRBV18 with TRBJ2-1; D is uncertain. The V gene's germline CDR1 is KGHSH and CDR2 LQKENI. This CDR3 contains 13 residues. V lost 2 bases, J lost 7 bases, and 9 bases lay in between. CDR3 in amino acids: CASSPGQQNEQFF. The CDR3 DNA sequence: TGTGCCAGCTCACCAGGGCAGCAAAATGAGCAGTTCTTC.

J is TRBJ1-2 and V is TRBV29-1, with 9 bases lining up with TRBD1. The ends lost 6 bases at V and 2 bases at J; junction bases unmatched: 4. This CDR3 is built from 13 residues. Germline lookup yields CDR1 SQVTM and CDR2 ANQGSEA. The DNA for the CDR3 is TGCAGCGTCAAAGGACAGGGGAACTATGGCTACACCTTC. Residues: CSVKGQGNYGYTF.

This clone came up once. This sequence joins TRBV15 and TRBJ2-7, with TRBD2 matching 12 bases. Germline assignment: CDR1 LNHNV and CDR2 YYDKDF (reference sequence). This CDR3 is 15 amino acids long. V gave up 3 bases and J gave up 6 bases; unmatched junction bases: 6. The CDR3 sequence: CATSSTLAGGVEQYF. The CDR3 DNA follows: TGTGCCACCAGCAGCACCCTAGCGGGAGGGGTCGAGCAGTACTTC.

The chain carries TRBV3-1 (or the pseudogene TRBV3-2) and TRBJ1-2; TRBD1 might be the D (6 bases). Germline CDR1 is LGHDT and CDR2 is YNNKEL (reference sequence). V dropped 0 bases and J dropped 8 bases, with 16 bases sitting between them. The CDR3 has 15 amino acids. CDR3 nucleotides: TGTGCCAGCAGCCAAGATATTGGCAGGGGTACGGGCTACACCTTC. Protein: CASSQDIGRGTGYTF.

The chain employs TRBV7-9 and TRBJ2-3; possible D gene TRBD1, 5 bases. V was trimmed by 1 base and J by 4 bases, leaving 9 bases between them. The CDR3 has 14 residues. CDR1 is SEHNR and CDR2 is FQNEAQ in the germline V gene (reference sequence). CDR3 residues: CASSLEGLADTQYF. The CDR3 nucleotides read TGTGCCAGCAGCTTAGAGGGGCTGGCAGATACGCAGTATTTT.

The V and J genes are TRBV10-2 and TRBJ1-1; D not certain. CDR3 length: 13 residues. The V end lost 3 bases, the J end lost 12 bases, and 17 bases lay between the germline ends. CDR1 is WSHSY, CDR2 SAAADI, per germline. CDR3 DNA sequence: TGCGCCAGCAGTGATCGTAGCCCGGGATACACTTTCTTT. It is translated as CASSDRSPGYTFF.

This sequence joins TRBV2 and TRBJ1-5; D is unclear. The V gene's germline CDR1 is SNHLY and CDR2 FYNNEI. Trimming shortened V by 6 bases and J by 4 bases, and 22 bases separated the two germline ends. This CDR3 is built from 17 residues. CDR3 in amino acids: CASRGGLLVSGNQPQHF. CDR3 sequence (DNA): TGTGCCAGCAGAGGAGGACTTCTGGTCTCCGGAAATCAGCCCCAGCATTTT.

CDR3 DNA sequence: TGTGCCAGCAGTTTTGACAGAAACTATGGCTACACCTTC. Its protein product is CASSFDRNYGYTF. This chain joins TRBV28 and TRBJ1-2, with D possibly TRBD1 on 5 matching bases. V gave up 3 bases and J gave up 2 bases, with 7 bases separating them. CDR1 MDHEN and CDR2 SYDVKM come from the germline V gene. This CDR3 spans 13 amino acids.

V is TRBV27 and J is TRBJ2-5; 7 bases agree with TRBD1. The CDR3 is 14 residues long. Germline CDR1 reads MNHEY; CDR2 reads SMNVEV (reference sequence). V was clipped by 2 bases and J by 5 bases; unmatched bases: 5. CDR3 nucleotide sequence: TGTGCCAGCAGTTTAAGAGGGGGCCGGGAGACCCAGTACTTC. It codes for CASSLRGGRETQYF.

The gene calls are TRBV4-1 and TRBJ2-6, with 7 positions matching TRBD1. Germline CDR1 MGHRA, CDR2 YSYEKL. J lost 4 bases, V lost 1 base, and 13 bases had no gene match. The CDR3 has 19 amino acids. CDR3 nucleotide sequence: TGCGCCAGCAGCCAAGTATCGACAGGGACGTATTCAGGGGCCAACGTCCTGACTTTC. Amino acid sequence: CASSQVSTGTYSGANVLTF.

The V gene is TRBV9, the J gene TRBJ2-5, with unresolved D. CDR3 size: 12 residues. Looked up from germline, CDR1 is SGDLS and CDR2 is YYNGEE. Deletions cut 3 bases from V and 2 bases from J, with 5 bases between. The CDR3 DNA sequence: TGTGCCAGCAGCGCTTCTCAAGAGACCCAGTACTTC. Translation: CASSASQETQYF. Full variable domain (remainder filled in from reference TRBV9 and TRBJ2-5): DSGVTQTPKHLITATGQRVTLRCSPRSGDLSVYWYQQSLDQGLQFLIQYYNGEERAKGNILERFSAQQFPDLHSELNLSSLELGDSALYFCASSASQETQYFGPGTRLLVL.

This sequence joins TRBV7-2 and TRBJ2-1; 8 nucleotides align to TRBD2. The CDR3 is made up of 15 amino acids. V lost 1 base, J lost 6 bases, and 5 bases stayed unmatched. Germline-derived CDR1 and CDR2 are SGHTA and FQGNSA. The CDR3 sequence: CASSLGAGASNEQFF. Written as DNA, the CDR3 is TGTGCCAGCAGCTTAGGAGCGGGAGCCAGCAATGAGCAGTTCTTC.

The chain recombines TRBV19 with TRBJ1-2; 8 bases are shared with TRBD1. V was pared by 6 bases and J by 1 base, with 7 bases of the junction left unmatched. The CDR3 has 15 residues. Germline V gene sequence: CDR1 LNHDA, CDR2 SQIVND (reference sequence). CDR3 in amino acids: CASSSGQVINYGYTF. As DNA, the CDR3 is TGTGCCAGTAGCTCGGGACAGGTGATTAACTATGGCTACACCTTC.

The chain employs TRBV11-3 and TRBJ1-5; no definite D call. V gave up 7 bases and J gave up 3 bases, with 10 bases separating them. Germline values: CDR1 SGHNT, CDR2 YENEEA. The CDR3 contains 13 residues. CDR3 nucleotides: TGTGCCAGCACCAACTGGTACAATCAGCCCCAGCATTTT. It specifies CASTNWYNQPQHF.

The chain employs TRBV19 and TRBJ2-3, with D possibly matching TRBD1 (5 bases). Looked up from germline, CDR1 is LNHDA and CDR2 is SQIVND (reference sequence). CDR3 length: 15 amino acids. With 6 bases removed from V and 1 base from J, the gap between germline ends came to 14 bases. CDR3: CASSRGRVGTDTQYF. The CDR3 DNA sequence: TGTGCCAGTAGCCGAGGCAGGGTGGGCACAGATACGCAGTATTTT.